Listed below are T cell receptor beta chains from one sample, sequenced in a study of blood T cell repertoires in COVID-19. TCRdb keeps only in-frame clones here, not all; method: immunoSEQ multiplex PCR. Of about 260,000 clones in the sample, around nine tenths were seen once. The sample consisted of peripheral blood. Every receptor here comes from a man in his forties or fifties who had recovered from COVID-19. Both conserved end residues are part of each CDR3. Each record gives: D gene, J gene, V gene, clone size, CDR3 protein, CDR3 DNA. A D gene is named only where the DNA matches it firmly. Expanded clones are given a class, and other clones once, few, many or no size at all.

TRBD2 | TRBJ2-7 | TRBV7-9 | few | CASSRDYYEQYF | TGTGCCAGCAGCCGGGACTACTACGAGCAGTACTTC
. | TRBJ2-1 | TRBV24-1 | . | CATSEEGGLNEQFF | TGTGCCACCAGTGAGGAAGGGGGATTAAATGAGCAGTTCTTC
TRBD1 | TRBJ2-7 | TRBV7-9 | . | CASSPDRVSAYEQYF | TGTGCCAGCAGCCCGGACAGGGTGAGTGCCTACGAGCAGTACTTC
TRBD1 | TRBJ1-2 | TRBV9 | . | CASSVGDSLYGYTF | TGTGCCAGCAGCGTGGGGGACAGTCTATATGGCTACACCTTC
TRBD1 | TRBJ1-6 | TRBV5-5 | . | CASSRTAGTDNSPLHF | TGTGCCAGCAGCAGAACCGCCGGGACAGATAATTCACCCCTCCACTTT
. | TRBJ1-1 | TRBV6-5 | once | CASSYLGLAVTEAFF | TGTGCCAGCAGTTACCTGGGGCTGGCCGTCACTGAAGCTTTCTTT
TRBD1 | TRBJ2-5 | TRBV5-1 | . | CASRSATGDRAGETQYF | TGCGCCAGCAGATCAGCGACCGGGGACAGGGCGGGGGAGACCCAGTACTTC
. | TRBJ2-7 | TRBV6-2/TRBV6-3 | few | CASSYRRSYEQYF | TGTGCCAGCAGTTACCGACGGAGCTACGAGCAGTACTTC
. | TRBJ2-4 | TRBV6-5 | few | CASNSVKSKNIQYF | TGTGCCAGCAACAGTGTGAAGTCCAAAAACATTCAGTACTTC
TRBD2 | TRBJ2-7 | TRBV15 | . | CATSREGAGGPYEQYF | TGTGCCACCAGCAGAGAAGGAGCGGGGGGGCCCTACGAGCAGTACTTC
TRBD2 | TRBJ2-3 | TRBV4-3 | . | CASSLTSGVSTDTQYF | TGCGCCAGCTCCCTGACTAGCGGGGTAAGCACAGATACGCAGTATTTT
. | TRBJ2-2 | TRBV18 | . | CASSPPFRNTGELFF | TGTGCCAGCTCACCACCGTTCAGGAACACCGGGGAGCTGTTTTTT
TRBD1 | TRBJ2-7 | TRBV6-2/TRBV6-3 | . | CASSRQGAPYEQYF | TGTGCCAGCAGTAGACAGGGGGCACCCTACGAGCAGTACTTC
. | TRBJ1-6 | TRBV4-3 | once | CASSPDMVASPLHF | TGCGCCAGCAGCCCGGACATGGTAGCTTCACCCCTCCACTTT
. | TRBJ2-3 | TRBV6-4 | . | CASSRAAGSGADTQYF | TGTGCCAGCAGTCGCGCGGCCGGCAGCGGCGCAGATACGCAGTATTTT
TRBD2 | TRBJ2-3 | TRBV18 | . | CASSPSVIAGYTDTQYF | TGTGCCAGCTCACCAAGCGTGATAGCGGGGTACACAGATACGCAGTATTTT
TRBD1 | TRBJ2-1 | TRBV9 | few | CASSAGQGGRISYNEQFF | TGTGCCAGCAGCGCCGGACAGGGGGGGAGAATCTCCTACAATGAGCAGTTCTTC
TRBD2 | TRBJ2-7 | TRBV7-2 | . | CASSLVLGLTRSYEQYF | TGTGCCAGCAGCTTAGTGTTGGGACTAACCCGCTCCTACGAGCAGTACTTC
. | TRBJ2-5 | TRBV7-2 | few | CASSLVGGFQETQYF | TGTGCCAGCAGCTTAGTTGGAGGATTTCAAGAGACCCAGTACTTC
. | TRBJ1-1 | TRBV7-9 | . | CASSYLQGNTEAFF | TGTGCCAGCAGCTACTTACAGGGAAACACTGAAGCTTTCTTT
TRBD1 | TRBJ1-4 | TRBV28 | . | CASSPARGRNEKLFF | TGTGCCAGCAGTCCCGCCAGGGGGCGTAATGAAAAACTGTTTTTT
TRBD2 | TRBJ2-5 | TRBV5-1 | . | CASSPRGGIPGTSGRGETQYF | TGCGCCAGCAGCCCTCGGGGGGGAATACCCGGGACTAGCGGGAGAGGAGAGACCCAGTACTTC
. | TRBJ2-7 | TRBV27 | . | CASSAGLGASYEQYF | TGTGCCAGCAGCGCTGGCTTAGGGGCGTCCTACGAGCAGTACTTC
TRBD1 | TRBJ1-1 | TRBV29-1 | . | CSVGDSVNTEAFF | TGCAGCGTTGGGGACAGCGTGAACACTGAAGCTTTCTTT
TRBD2 | TRBJ2-1 | TRBV28 | . | CASRYRTSGTLYNEQFF | TGTGCCAGCAGATATAGGACTAGCGGGACCCTCTACAATGAGCAGTTCTTC
. | TRBJ1-5 | TRBV21-1 | . | CASSTTRTEKPPYSNQPQHF | TGTGCCAGCAGCACGACTAGGACCGAAAAACCTCCCTATAGCAATCAGCCCCAGCATTTT
TRBD1 | TRBJ1-4 | TRBV14 | . | CASSLQPGQTNEKLFF | TGTGCCAGCAGCCTCCAACCGGGACAGACTAATGAAAAACTGTTTTTT
. | TRBJ1-5 | TRBV6-1 | . | CASSEQISNQPQHF | TGTGCCAGCAGTGAACAAATTAGCAATCAGCCCCAGCATTTT
. | TRBJ2-5 | TRBV6-6 | . | CASSYGFLQGETQYF | TGTGCCAGCAGTTATGGATTCTTGCAGGGGGAGACCCAGTACTTC
TRBD2 | TRBJ2-1 | TRBV5-6 | . | CASSHPVLGGSWGEQFF | TGTGCCAGCAGCCACCCCGTTCTGGGCGGGAGCTGGGGTGAGCAGTTCTTC
TRBD1 | TRBJ1-1 | TRBV24-1 | . | CATSEPIQGASFIGVVNTEAFF | TGTGCCACCAGTGAGCCAATACAGGGGGCTTCTTTTATAGGCGTGGTTAACACTGAAGCTTTCTTT
TRBD1 | TRBJ2-2 | TRBV4-3 | . | CASSIHTGGSGGELFF | TGCGCCAGCAGCATACACACAGGGGGCTCCGGCGGGGAGCTGTTTTTT
TRBD1 | TRBJ1-5 | TRBV27 | . | CASSAGTGWGQPQHF | TGTGCCAGCAGTGCCGGGACAGGGTGGGGTCAGCCCCAGCATTTT
TRBD2 | TRBJ2-3 | TRBV7-8 | . | CASSLGRRGTSGDPTDTQYF | TGTGCCAGCAGCTTAGGGCGTCGCGGGACTAGCGGCGACCCCACAGATACGCAGTATTTT
. | TRBJ1-4 | TRBV5-1 | . | CASSPRGGGTTNEKLFF | TGCGCCAGCAGCCCCCGTGGGGGGGGGACAACTAATGAAAAACTGTTTTTT
TRBD2 | TRBJ2-3 | TRBV5-4 | . | CASSLAGGDTQYF | TGTGCCAGCAGCTTGGCGGGGGGGGATACGCAGTATTTT
. | TRBJ1-3 | TRBV6-5 | once | CASIKSGGNTIYF | TGTGCCAGCATAAAATCAGGTGGAAACACCATATATTTT
. | TRBJ1-5 | TRBV30 | . | CAWSDLSNQPQHF | TGTGCCTGGAGTGACCTAAGCAATCAGCCCCAGCATTTT
. | TRBJ2-3 | TRBV14 | . | CASSQSGADTQYF | TGTGCCAGCAGCCAATCGGGGGCAGATACGCAGTATTTT
. | TRBJ1-2 | TRBV29-1 | . | CSVSSGNLGGYTF | TGCAGCGTTTCCTCCGGGAACTTGGGTGGCTACACCTTC
. | TRBJ2-7 | TRBV3-1/TRBV3-2 | . | CASSQDPQGGQYF | TGTGCCAGCAGCCAAGATCCTCAGGGCGGGCAGTACTTC
. | TRBJ1-2 | TRBV12-3/TRBV12-4 | . | CASSFSYGYTF | TGTGCCAGCAGTTTCAGCTATGGCTACACCTTC
TRBD1 | TRBJ1-5 | TRBV30 | few | CAWSVGQGVQPQHF | TGTGCCTGGAGTGTCGGACAGGGGGTTCAGCCCCAGCATTTT
. | TRBJ1-3 | TRBV3-1/TRBV3-2 | . | CASSPSGNTIYF | TGTGCCAGCAGCCCGTCTGGAAACACCATATATTTT
. | TRBJ2-5 | TRBV6-5 | . | CASSYSYRGGETQYF | TGTGCCAGCAGTTACTCGTACAGGGGGGGAGAGACCCAGTACTTC
TRBD2 | TRBJ2-5 | TRBV3-1/TRBV3-2 | few | CASTETSGGEETQYF | TGTGCCAGCACCGAGACTAGCGGGGGTGAAGAGACCCAGTACTTC
TRBD1 | TRBJ1-5 | TRBV20-1 | . | CSASGDSNQPQHF | TGCAGTGCAAGTGGGGACAGTAATCAGCCCCAGCATTTT
. | TRBJ2-3 | TRBV4-3 | once | CASSQRTGGTDTQYF | TGCGCCAGCAGCCAACGGACTGGCGGTACAGATACGCAGTATTTT
. | TRBJ2-3 | TRBV5-6 | . | CASNFRGLTDTQYF | TGTGCCAGCAACTTTCGGGGACTGACAGATACGCAGTATTTT
. | TRBJ1-2 | TRBV19 | . | CASRGVREVYGYTF | TGTGCCAGTAGAGGGGTAAGGGAAGTCTATGGCTACACCTTC
. | TRBJ1-6 | TRBV7-2 | . | CASSLDGRRNSPLHF | TGTGCCAGCAGCTTGGACGGGAGGAGGAATTCACCCCTCCACTTT
TRBD2 | TRBJ2-7 | TRBV5-1 | . | CASSSGLSGEQYF | TGCGCCAGCAGCTCGGGACTATCGGGCGAGCAGTACTTC
. | TRBJ2-5 | TRBV12-1 | . | CASSSTRTVNIDQETQYF | TGTGCCAGCAGCTCGACTCGGACAGTTAATATAGATCAAGAGACCCAGTACTTC